This TCR beta chain appears in the sequencing data of a study of T cell changes during pregnancy in multiple sclerosis. The germline gives CDR1 SGHAT, CDR2 FQNNGV. Trimming shortened V by 0 bases and J by 9 bases, and 13 bases separated the two germline ends. The CDR3 totals 14 residues. The assay was immunoSEQ multiplex PCR, and TCRdb's table has in-frame clones only and misses some. Here the sample spans roughly 99,000 clones, about 91% being singletons. The receptor was derived from a female donor in good health, enrolled as a control in a pregnancy study. The chain recombines TRBV11-2 with TRBJ2-3; D might be TRBD1 (6 bases). The material sequenced was peripheral blood, taken after pregnancy. Here the CDR3 DNA reads TGTGCCAGCAGCTTAGATCCTGGGACAAGCACGCAGTATTTT. Encoded protein: CASSLDPGTSTQYF.